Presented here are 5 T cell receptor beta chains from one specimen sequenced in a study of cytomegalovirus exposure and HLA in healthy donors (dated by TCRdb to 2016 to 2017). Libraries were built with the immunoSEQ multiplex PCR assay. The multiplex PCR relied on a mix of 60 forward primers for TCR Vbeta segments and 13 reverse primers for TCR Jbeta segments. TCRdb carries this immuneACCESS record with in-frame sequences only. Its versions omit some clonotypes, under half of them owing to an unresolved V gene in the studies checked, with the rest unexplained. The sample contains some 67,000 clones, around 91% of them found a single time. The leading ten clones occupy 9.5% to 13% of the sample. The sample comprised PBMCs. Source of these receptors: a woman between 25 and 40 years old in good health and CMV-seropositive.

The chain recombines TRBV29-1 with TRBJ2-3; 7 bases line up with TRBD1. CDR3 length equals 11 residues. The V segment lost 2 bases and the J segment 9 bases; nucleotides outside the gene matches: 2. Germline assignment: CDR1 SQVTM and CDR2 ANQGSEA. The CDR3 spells CSVEWDSTQYF. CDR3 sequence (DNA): TGCAGCGTTGAATGGGACAGCACGCAGTATTTT.

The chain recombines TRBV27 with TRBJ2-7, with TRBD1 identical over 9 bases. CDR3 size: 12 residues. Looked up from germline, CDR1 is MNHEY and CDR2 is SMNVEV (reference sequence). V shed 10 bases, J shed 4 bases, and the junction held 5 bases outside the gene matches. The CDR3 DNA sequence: TGTGCCACGGCGACAGGGGGATACGAGCAGTACTTC. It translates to CATATGGYEQYF.

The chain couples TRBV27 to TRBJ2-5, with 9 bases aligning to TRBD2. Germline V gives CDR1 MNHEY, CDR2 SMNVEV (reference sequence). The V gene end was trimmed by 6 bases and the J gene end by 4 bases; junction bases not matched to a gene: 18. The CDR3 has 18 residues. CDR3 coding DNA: TGTGCCAGCAGCCTAGGGTCTAGCGGGGCGTCGGGGGGAGAGACCCAGTACTTC. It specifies CASSLGSSGASGGETQYF.

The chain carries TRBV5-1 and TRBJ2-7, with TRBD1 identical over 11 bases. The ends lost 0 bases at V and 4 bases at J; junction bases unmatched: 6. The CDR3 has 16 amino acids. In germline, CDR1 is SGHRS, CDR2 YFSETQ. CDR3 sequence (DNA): TGCGCCAGCAGCTTGGGGACAGGGGGCGTTGGGTACGAGCAGTACTTC. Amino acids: CASSLGTGGVGYEQYF.

The CDR3 DNA is TGTGCCAGCAAATTAGCGGGAGTCCCCGAGCAGTACTTC. Its protein product is CASKLAGVPEQYF. The chain joins TRBV2 to TRBJ2-7; TRBD2 aligns across 9 bases. Unmatched junction bases numbered 7, after V lost 7 bases and J lost 6 bases. The CDR3 is 13 residues long. Germline V gene sequence: CDR1 SNHLY, CDR2 FYNNEI.